This T cell receptor (beta chain) was observed in a study of T cells in Graves' hyperthyroidism and ophthalmopathy. Study conclusions and caveats: In simple terms, a model built on 13 V-J features told ophthalmopathy apart from stable hyperthyroidism.

RNA transcripts gave rise to amplified TCR beta CDR3 regions. The HTBI primer set drove a first-round RT-PCR of the TCR CDR3. TCRdb reprocessed the multiplex PCR reads with MiXCR, giving one entry per CDR3 protein. The sample includes about 570,000 distinct CDR3 sequences, about 45% of them seen just once. This CDR3 is 14 amino acids long. Germline trimming cut 6 bases from V and 8 bases from J; bases unmatched to any gene: 10. Germline-derived CDR1 and CDR2 are DFQATT and SNEGSKA (reference sequence). In making diagnoses, clinical symptoms, serum thyroxine and TRAb, thyroid ultrasound and orbital computed tomography were all used. This clonotype was detected ten times or more. The antigen is not known.

The specimen sequenced was peripheral blood or thyroid tissue (not recorded which). The chain is built from TRBV20-1 and TRBJ2-2, with 9 bases lining up with TRBD2. This sequence originates from an adult woman with Graves' disease, either hyperthyroidism or ophthalmopathy (not recorded which). The CDR3 spells CSAIAGEQAGELFF. The DNA for the CDR3 is TGCAGTGCCATAGCGGGAGAGCAAGCAGGGGAGCTGTTTTTT.